Listed below are T cell receptor beta chains from one sample, sequenced in a study of blood T cells in healthy people across ages. TCRdb passed the 5' RACE reads through MiXCR, listing each CDR3 protein once. This sample carries 1.5 million to 2 million distinct CDR3 sequences, about 49% of them seen once, and the ten largest clones take 2.1%. Sequenced: blood. The receptors were sampled from a woman in her thirties or forties in good health. Each CDR3 is given with its conserved first and last residue. Each record gives: J gene, CDR3 length, D gene, clone size, V gene, CDR3 DNA, CDR3 protein. D genes are given only for firm matches. Clone size is shown for a subset of rows, as once, few, many or a class of expanded clone.

>TRBJ2-5|14|TRBD1|NA|TRBV6-2/TRBV6-3
TGTGCCAGCAGTTACCGTGACAGGGTACATCGGCAGTACTTC
CASSYRDRVHRQYF
>TRBJ2-3|19|TRBD2|NA|TRBV6-2/TRBV6-3
TGTGCCAGCTACGGGGGTCCCGTGACTAGCGGGGCTAGCACAGATACGCAGTATTTT
CASYGGPVTSGASTDTQYF
>TRBJ2-7|13|TRBD2|few|TRBV20-1
TGCAGTGCTAAACTAGCGGGGAGGTACGAGCAGTACTTC
CSAKLAGRYEQYF
>TRBJ2-7|15|TRBD2|NA|TRBV6-5
TGTGCCAGCAGGTCCCTAGCGGGGGGGGACTACGAGCAGTACTTC
CASRSLAGGDYEQYF
>TRBJ1-6|13|NA|NA|TRBV29-1
TGCAGCGTTGATGGACTGGCGGTTGGGCCCCTCCACTTT
CSVDGLAVGPLHF
>TRBJ2-3|15|TRBD1|NA|TRBV20-1
TGCAGTGCTGTTAGTCACAGGGGCCCCACAGATACGCAGTATTTT
CSAVSHRGPTDTQYF
>TRBJ1-1|14|TRBD1|NA|TRBV7-3
TGTGCCAGCAGCGCACAGGGGACCAACACTGAAGCTTTCTTT
CASSAQGTNTEAFF
>TRBJ1-5|15|NA|NA|TRBV27
TGTGCCAGCAGTTTCGGGACACATAGCAATCAGCCCCAGCATTTT
CASSFGTHSNQPQHF
>TRBJ2-1|14|NA|NA|TRBV7-2
TGTGCCAGCAGCACCGAAGAGAGGGGTGCTGAGCAGTTCTTC
CASSTEERGAEQFF
>TRBJ2-5|17|TRBD2|few|TRBV12-3/TRBV12-4
TGTGCCAGCAGCGCCTTCAGGCAGCGGGGGGGCCGTGAGACCCAGTACTTC
CASSAFRQRGGRETQYF
>TRBJ2-1|12|TRBD2|NA|TRBV20-1
TGCAGTGAAGCGGGGGGCCCCAATGAGCAGTTCTTC
CSEAGGPNEQFF
>TRBJ2-7|12|NA|NA|TRBV5-1
TGCGCCATCAGCTTGGTGGGGTACGAGCAGTACTTC
CAISLVGYEQYF
>TRBJ1-2|18|TRBD1|few|TRBV7-2
TGTGCCAGCAGCCAACCCCGTGGACAGGGCTCTAGTTACTATGGCTACACCTTC
CASSQPRGQGSSYYGYTF
>TRBJ1-6|13|NA|NA|TRBV27
TGTGCCAGCAGTATAACAGGGAATTCACCCCTCCACTTT
CASSITGNSPLHF
>TRBJ2-3|13|NA|NA|TRBV12-5
TGTGCTAGTGGTGTGTTAGGCACAGATACGCAGTATTTT
CASGVLGTDTQYF
>TRBJ2-1|13|NA|NA|TRBV6-1
TGTGCCAGCAGTGAAACCCCAAGTTGGGAGCAGTTCTTC
CASSETPSWEQFF
>TRBJ2-1|14|NA|NA|TRBV7-8
TGTGCCAGCCATAATTTTCCCGTAGGGAATGAGCAGTTCTTC
CASHNFPVGNEQFF
>TRBJ2-5|15|TRBD2|few|TRBV7-2
TGTGCCAGCAGCGCCCCCGGGGGGGCAAAAGAGACCCAGTACTTC
CASSAPGGAKETQYF
>TRBJ2-7|15|NA|once|TRBV7-3
TGTGCCAGCAGCTTAAGGGCAGGGTTCCCCTACGAGCAGTACTTC
CASSLRAGFPYEQYF
>TRBJ2-5|14|NA|many|TRBV20-1
TGCAGTGCTAGAGAATCGGCCTCTGCGAAGACCCAGTACTTC
CSARESASAKTQYF
>TRBJ2-1|13|NA|many|TRBV15
TGTGCCACCAGCAGAGAGGTCCACTCGGGGCAGTTCTTC
CATSREVHSGQFF
>TRBJ2-3|14|TRBD1|few|TRBV29-1
TGCAGCGTCCAAAGGGGGACAGGGTCAGATACGCAGTATTTT
CSVQRGTGSDTQYF
>TRBJ1-4|13|NA|few|TRBV7-9
TGTGCCAGCAGCCCGGATGCCGGTGAAAAACTGTTTTTT
CASSPDAGEKLFF
>TRBJ2-4|16|TRBD2|NA|TRBV3-1
TGTGCCAGCAGCCAAGGGGAGGGACTAGCCAAAAACATTCAGTACTTC
CASSQGEGLAKNIQYF
>TRBJ2-3|13|NA|NA|TRBV7-8
TGTGCCAGCGTACTTATAAACACAGATACGCAGTATTTT
CASVLINTDTQYF
>TRBJ1-1|16|TRBD1|few|TRBV7-2
TGTGCCAGCAGCCCCCCCGGGACAGGGGCAAACACTGAAGCTTTCTTT
CASSPPGTGANTEAFF
>TRBJ2-1|15|TRBD2|few|TRBV27
TGTGCCAGCAGTTTAAGGAGCGGGGGATTGAATGAGCAGTTCTTC
CASSLRSGGLNEQFF
>TRBJ1-2|15|NA|few|TRBV4-2
TGTGCCAGCAGCCCACTTGATCCAGGGGCCTATGGCTACACCTTC
CASSPLDPGAYGYTF
>TRBJ2-3|15|NA|few|TRBV2
TGTGCCAGCAGTGAAGTTTGGGTTAGAACAGATACGCAGTATTTT
CASSEVWVRTDTQYF
>TRBJ2-5|16|TRBD2|NA|TRBV4-1
TGCGCCAGCAGCCAAGAAACGGCGGGGGGGCGTGAGACCCAGTACTTC
CASSQETAGGRETQYF
>TRBJ1-6|13|NA|NA|TRBV9
TGTGCCAGCAGCGTAGAGGGGCGCTCACCCCTCCACTTT
CASSVEGRSPLHF
>TRBJ1-1|11|NA|NA|TRBV6-2/TRBV6-3
TGTGCCAGCAAAAGCTTCGCTGAAGCTTTCTTT
CASKSFAEAFF
>TRBJ2-7|17|TRBD1|NA|TRBV14
TGTGCCAGCAGCCTCCGACACACACAGGGGTGGCCCTACGAGCAGTACTTC
CASSLRHTQGWPYEQYF
>TRBJ2-5|14|TRBD2|once|TRBV6-5
TGTGCCAGCATCCCTAGCGGGTTGGCTGGGACCCAGTACTTC
CASIPSGLAGTQYF
>TRBJ1-2|13|NA|NA|TRBV24-1
TGTGCCACCAGTGGGGGACTGCCCTATGGCTACACCTTC
CATSGGLPYGYTF
>TRBJ2-7|14|TRBD1|NA|TRBV27
TGTGCCAGCAGTTACGACAGGGGGCCCAACGAGCAGTACTTC
CASSYDRGPNEQYF
>TRBJ2-1|17|TRBD1|NA|TRBV3-1
TGTGCCAGCAGCCCTAAAACAGGGGGCGTTAGAGGAAATGAGCAGTTCTTC
CASSPKTGGVRGNEQFF
>TRBJ1-6|15|NA|NA|TRBV7-2
TGTGCCAGCAGCTCCGGTGTGGGAAATAATTCACCCCTCCACTTT
CASSSGVGNNSPLHF
>TRBJ2-3|12|NA|NA|TRBV27
TGTGCCAGCCACGAGGTTCCTAATACGCAGTATTTT
CASHEVPNTQYF
>TRBJ2-2|18|NA|NA|TRBV4-2
TGTGCCAGCAGCCAAGATGCAATGGGCAGCCAAAACACCGGGGAGCTGTTTTTT
CASSQDAMGSQNTGELFF
>TRBJ2-5|16|TRBD1|NA|TRBV6-2/TRBV6-3
TGTGCCAGCAGTTACGGGGGACAGGGAAAGTCCGAGACCCAGTACTTC
CASSYGGQGKSETQYF
>TRBJ2-3|14|NA|NA|TRBV10-3
TGTGCCATCAGTGACCGGGGGATGGCAGATACGCAGTATTTT
CAISDRGMADTQYF
>TRBJ2-1|14|TRBD1|NA|TRBV6-2/TRBV6-3
TGTGCCAGCGGAGGGACAGGGCCTAAGGATGAGCAGTTCTTC
CASGGTGPKDEQFF
>TRBJ2-7|14|NA|NA|TRBV2
TGTGCCAGCAGCGAAGGCGGAACCAACTACGAGCAGTACTTC
CASSEGGTNYEQYF
>TRBJ2-5|15|TRBD2|NA|TRBV28
TGTGCCAGCACCATAGCGGGAGTGTTTGGAACGACCCAGTACTTC
CASTIAGVFGTTQYF